These T cell receptor beta chains were read from a single sample in a study of post-analysis software for immune sequencing data. TCRdb reanalysed the PCR reads using MiXCR and keeps one entry per CDR3 protein. The sample holds approximately 400,000 distinct CDR3 sequences; 30% to 45% are singletons and the top ten take 13%. The specimen was blood. The receptors were sampled from a girl aged 10 to 17 with multiple sclerosis. Each CDR3 is given with its conserved first and last residue. A D gene is named only where the DNA matches it firmly. Expanded clones are given a class, and other clones once, few, many or no size at all.

DNA: TGCGCCAGCAGCTTGGGTGACATCAGGCCATCCTCTGGGGCCAACGTCCTGACTTTC; CDR3: CASSLGDIRPSSGANVLTF; D: .; V: TRBV5-1; size: few; J: TRBJ2-6
DNA: TGTGCTAGTGGTCCCCCAGGGCTGTCGGAGACCCAGTACTTC; CDR3: CASGPPGLSETQYF; D: .; V: TRBV12-5; size: .; J: TRBJ2-5
DNA: TGTGCCAGCAGTGAAAATAGAGGGGTGAACACTGGAGCTTTCTTT; CDR3: CASSENRGVNTGAFF; D: .; V: TRBV25-1; size: .; J: TRBJ1-1
DNA: TGTGCCAGCAGTAAAACCGGGACGTTGTACTTC; CDR3: CASSKTGTLYF; D: .; V: TRBV6-2/TRBV6-3; size: .; J: TRBJ2-5
DNA: TGCGCTTATGGCTGGGTTTGGGGGGACAGCACAGATACGCAGTATTTT; CDR3: CAYGWVWGDSTDTQYF; D: .; V: TRBV20-1; size: few; J: TRBJ2-3
DNA: TGTGCCACCAGCAGAGCCCTCGGGACTAGCGGGGGGGAGCAGTTCTTC; CDR3: CATSRALGTSGGEQFF; D: TRBD2; V: TRBV15; size: many; J: TRBJ2-1
DNA: TGTGCCAGCAGTGAGGACTCCCCGGCAGGGGCCAACGTCCTGACTTTC; CDR3: CASSEDSPAGANVLTF; D: .; V: TRBV6-1; size: .; J: TRBJ2-6
DNA: TGTGCCAGCAGGCCAGACAGCTCCTACAATGAGCAGTTCTTC; CDR3: CASRPDSSYNEQFF; D: .; V: TRBV12-3/TRBV12-4; size: .; J: TRBJ2-1
DNA: TGCAGCGTTGAACAGGGGGCTAATGAAAAACTGTTTTTT; CDR3: CSVEQGANEKLFF; D: TRBD1; V: TRBV29-1; size: .; J: TRBJ1-4
DNA: TGCGCCAGCAGCTTGGACGGCAGTCTAGCGGTGAACATTCAGTACTTC; CDR3: CASSLDGSLAVNIQYF; D: TRBD2; V: TRBV5-1; size: few; J: TRBJ2-4
DNA: TGCAGCGTGATCCGGACCCAGGGCGGCGATGAGCAGTTCTTC; CDR3: CSVIRTQGGDEQFF; D: .; V: TRBV29-1; size: .; J: TRBJ2-1
DNA: TGTGCCAGCTCCCAGTGGGTAAATGAAAAACTGTTTTTT; CDR3: CASSQWVNEKLFF; D: .; V: TRBV7-2; size: few; J: TRBJ1-4
DNA: TGTGCCAGTACAGGAAACAATGAGCAGTTCTTC; CDR3: CASTGNNEQFF; D: .; V: TRBV6-2/TRBV6-3; size: few; J: TRBJ2-1
DNA: TGCAGTGCTAGGGACCACTACAATGAGCAGTTCTTC; CDR3: CSARDHYNEQFF; D: .; V: TRBV20-1; size: few; J: TRBJ2-1
DNA: TGTGCCAGCAGCTTAGGACTAGCGGGGAACAATGAGCAGTTCTTC; CDR3: CASSLGLAGNNEQFF; D: TRBD2; V: TRBV7-2; size: large; J: TRBJ2-1
DNA: TGTGCCAGCAGACAGGGGGCCAGGACTGAAGCTTTCTTT; CDR3: CASRQGARTEAFF; D: TRBD1; V: TRBV6-6; size: .; J: TRBJ1-1
DNA: TGTGCCAGCAGTTTAAGAGGGTTCACTGAAGCTTTCTTT; CDR3: CASSLRGFTEAFF; D: .; V: TRBV27; size: .; J: TRBJ1-1
DNA: TGTGCCAGCTCACCGAGGACTAGCGGGTACAATGAACAGTTCTTC; CDR3: CASSPRTSGYNEQFF; D: TRBD2; V: TRBV18; size: .; J: TRBJ2-1
DNA: TGTGCCAGCAGTTTAGTGGAGTCGGGTGAGCAGTTCTTC; CDR3: CASSLVESGEQFF; D: .; V: TRBV12-3/TRBV12-4; size: .; J: TRBJ2-1
DNA: TGTGCCAGCAGCTTGTGGATGACGGGACTAGCGGGGGGTGAGCAGTACTTC; CDR3: CASSLWMTGLAGGEQYF; D: TRBD2; V: TRBV5-5; size: .; J: TRBJ2-5
DNA: TGTGCCAGCAGTGGCCGGGACTGCATATACAATGAGCAGTTCTTC; CDR3: CASSGRDCIYNEQFF; D: .; V: TRBV2; size: few; J: TRBJ2-1
DNA: TGTGCCAGCAGCCCCTGGACAGGGCAAGAGACCCAGTACTTC; CDR3: CASSPWTGQETQYF; D: TRBD1; V: TRBV7-2; size: many; J: TRBJ2-5
DNA: TGTGCCAGCAGCACGCGCGGTGGGCAAGAGACCCAGTACTTC; CDR3: CASSTRGGQETQYF; D: .; V: TRBV7-9; size: few; J: TRBJ2-5
DNA: TGTGCCAGCAGCGCCCAGGGGGCGGGGATCCAAGGAACAGATACGCAGTATTTT; CDR3: CASSAQGAGIQGTDTQYF; D: TRBD1; V: TRBV9; size: .; J: TRBJ2-3
DNA: TGTGCCAGCAGCCAATCTAACACTGAAGCTTTCTTT; CDR3: CASSQSNTEAFF; D: .; V: TRBV7-2; size: few; J: TRBJ1-1
DNA: TGTGCCAGCATAAGGGGATACGAGCAGTACTTC; CDR3: CASIRGYEQYF; D: .; V: TRBV2; size: .; J: TRBJ2-7
DNA: TGTGCCAGCAACCGTGGTGGCGAGCAGTTCTTC; CDR3: CASNRGGEQFF; D: .; V: TRBV6-5; size: .; J: TRBJ2-1
DNA: TGTGCCAGCAGTTTTCCGACAGGGGGCAACTATGGCTACACCTTC; CDR3: CASSFPTGGNYGYTF; D: TRBD1; V: TRBV12-3/TRBV12-4; size: .; J: TRBJ1-2
DNA: TGCGCCAGCAGCCAAGATAACGAACGGCCCTACAATGAGCAGTTCTTC; CDR3: CASSQDNERPYNEQFF; D: .; V: TRBV4-3; size: .; J: TRBJ2-1
DNA: TGCAGTGCTAGAGAGGAGCTAGCGGGGACAGATACGCAGTATTTT; CDR3: CSAREELAGTDTQYF; D: TRBD2; V: TRBV20-1; size: .; J: TRBJ2-3
DNA: TGTGCCAGCAGCCCTCGGGGGAGTAGCAATCAGCCCCAGCATTTT; CDR3: CASSPRGSSNQPQHF; D: .; V: TRBV2; size: .; J: TRBJ1-5
DNA: TGTGCCAGCAGCTCACTACTCCAGGGGGCCGACACTGAAGCTTTCTTT; CDR3: CASSSLLQGADTEAFF; D: TRBD1; V: TRBV7-2; size: few; J: TRBJ1-1
DNA: TGTGCCAGCAGTGAAGCAGCCAGCGGGCCCTACAATGAGCAGTTCTTC; CDR3: CASSEAASGPYNEQFF; D: .; V: TRBV2; size: .; J: TRBJ2-1
DNA: TGTGCCAGCAGTCCTCCCGGGACAGTTAACAATGAGCAGTTCTTC; CDR3: CASSPPGTVNNEQFF; D: TRBD1; V: TRBV27; size: .; J: TRBJ2-1
DNA: TGCAGTGCTCCACGGGGGTATGGGGACCCAGCCTACGAGCAGTACTTC; CDR3: CSAPRGYGDPAYEQYF; D: .; V: TRBV20-1; size: .; J: TRBJ2-7